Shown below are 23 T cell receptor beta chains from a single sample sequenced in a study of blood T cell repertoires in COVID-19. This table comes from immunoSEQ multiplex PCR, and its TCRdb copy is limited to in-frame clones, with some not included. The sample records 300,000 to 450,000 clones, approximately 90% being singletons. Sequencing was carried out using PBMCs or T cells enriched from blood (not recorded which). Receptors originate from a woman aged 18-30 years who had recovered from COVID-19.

The DNA for the CDR3 is TGCGCCAGCACAAACAGGGGTCAGAGGTGGGAGCTGTTTTTT. Encoded protein: CASTNRGQRWELFF. The chain combines TRBV5-1 with TRBJ2-2; 7 bases line up with TRBD1. The CDR3 consists of 14 residues. With V trimmed by 6 bases and J by 9 bases, 11 bases remained unmatched. Germline CDR1 SGHRS, CDR2 YFSETQ.

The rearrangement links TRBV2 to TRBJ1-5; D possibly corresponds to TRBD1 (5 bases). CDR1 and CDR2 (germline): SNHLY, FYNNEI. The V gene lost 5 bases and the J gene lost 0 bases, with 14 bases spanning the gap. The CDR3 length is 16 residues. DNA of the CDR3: TGTGCCAGCAGTATAACGGGACTCTATAGCAATCAGCCCCAGCATTTT. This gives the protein CASSITGLYSNQPQHF. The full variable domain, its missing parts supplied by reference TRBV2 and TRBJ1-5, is EPEVTQTPSHQVTQMGQEVILRCVPISNHLYFYWYRQILGQKVEFLVSFYNNEISEKSEIFDDQFSVERPDGSNFTLKIRSTKLEDSAMYFCASSITGLYSNQPQHFGDGTRLSIL.

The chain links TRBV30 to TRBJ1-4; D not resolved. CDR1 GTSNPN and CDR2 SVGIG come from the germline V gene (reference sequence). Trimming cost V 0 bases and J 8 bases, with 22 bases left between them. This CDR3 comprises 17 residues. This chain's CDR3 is CAWSVLPRGVREEKLFF. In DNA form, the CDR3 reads TGTGCCTGGAGTGTACTACCTCGCGGGGTCCGCGAGGAAAAACTGTTTTTT.

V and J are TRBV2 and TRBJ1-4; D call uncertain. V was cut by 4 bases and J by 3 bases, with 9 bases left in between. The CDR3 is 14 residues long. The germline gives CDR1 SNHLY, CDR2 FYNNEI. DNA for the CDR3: TGTGCCAGCAGTGCGACACGGTCTAATGAAAAACTGTTTTTT. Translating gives CASSATRSNEKLFF. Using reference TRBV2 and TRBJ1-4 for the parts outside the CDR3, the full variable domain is EPEVTQTPSHQVTQMGQEVILRCVPISNHLYFYWYRQILGQKVEFLVSFYNNEISEKSEIFDDQFSVERPDGSNFTLKIRSTKLEDSAMYFCASSATRSNEKLFFGSGTQLSVL.

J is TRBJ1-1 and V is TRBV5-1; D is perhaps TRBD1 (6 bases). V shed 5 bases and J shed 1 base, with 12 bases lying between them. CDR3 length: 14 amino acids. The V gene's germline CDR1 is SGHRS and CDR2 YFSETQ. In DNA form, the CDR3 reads TGCGCCAGCAGGGGTCGGGGACAGAACACTGAAGCTTTCTTT. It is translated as CASRGRGQNTEAFF.

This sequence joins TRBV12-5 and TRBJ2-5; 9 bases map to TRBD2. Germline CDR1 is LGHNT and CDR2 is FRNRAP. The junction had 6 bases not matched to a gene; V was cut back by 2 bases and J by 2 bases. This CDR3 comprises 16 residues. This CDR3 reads CASGLPSGGTQETQYF. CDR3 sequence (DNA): TGTGCTAGTGGTTTGCCCAGCGGGGGGACACAAGAGACCCAGTACTTC.

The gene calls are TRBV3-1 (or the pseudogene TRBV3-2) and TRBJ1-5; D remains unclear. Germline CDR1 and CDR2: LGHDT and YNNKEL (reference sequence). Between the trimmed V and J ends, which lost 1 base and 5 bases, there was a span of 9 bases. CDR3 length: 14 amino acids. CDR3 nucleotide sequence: TGTGCCAGCAGCCAAGGGGCAGCTGATCAGCCCCAGCATTTT. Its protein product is CASSQGAADQPQHF.

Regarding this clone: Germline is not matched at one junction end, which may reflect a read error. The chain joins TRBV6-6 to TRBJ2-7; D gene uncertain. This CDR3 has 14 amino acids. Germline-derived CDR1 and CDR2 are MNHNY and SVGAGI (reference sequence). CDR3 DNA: TGTGCCAGCAGTTACTCGGCAGTTTCCTCCGAGCAGTACTTC. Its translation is CASSYSAVSSEQYF.

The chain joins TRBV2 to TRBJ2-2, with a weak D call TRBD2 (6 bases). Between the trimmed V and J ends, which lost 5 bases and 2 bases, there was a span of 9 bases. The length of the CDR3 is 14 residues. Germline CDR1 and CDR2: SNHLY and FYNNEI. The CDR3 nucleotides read TGTGCCAGCAGTCCCGGGACTAACACCGGGGAGCTGTTTTTT. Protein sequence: CASSPGTNTGELFF.

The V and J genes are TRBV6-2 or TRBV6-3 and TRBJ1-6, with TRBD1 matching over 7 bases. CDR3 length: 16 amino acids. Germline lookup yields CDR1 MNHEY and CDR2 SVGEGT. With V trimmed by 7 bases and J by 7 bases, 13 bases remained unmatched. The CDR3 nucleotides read TGTGCCAGCACCCCTAAATCCTGGACAGGCAATTCACCCCTCCACTTT. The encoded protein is CASTPKSWTGNSPLHF.

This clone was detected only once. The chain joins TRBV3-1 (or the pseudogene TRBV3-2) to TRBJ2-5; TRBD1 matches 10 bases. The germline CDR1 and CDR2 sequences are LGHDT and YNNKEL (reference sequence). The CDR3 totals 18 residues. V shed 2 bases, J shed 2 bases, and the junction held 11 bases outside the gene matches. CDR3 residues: CASSQRLVTGGFQETQYF. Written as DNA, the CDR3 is TGTGCCAGCAGCCAAAGGTTGGTGACAGGGGGCTTTCAAGAGACCCAGTACTTC.

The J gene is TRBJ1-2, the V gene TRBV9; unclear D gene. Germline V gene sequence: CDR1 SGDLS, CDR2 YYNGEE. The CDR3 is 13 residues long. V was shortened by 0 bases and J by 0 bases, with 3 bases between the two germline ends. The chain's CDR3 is CASSVGPNYGYTF. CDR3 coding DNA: TGTGCCAGCAGCGTAGGGCCTAACTATGGCTACACCTTC.

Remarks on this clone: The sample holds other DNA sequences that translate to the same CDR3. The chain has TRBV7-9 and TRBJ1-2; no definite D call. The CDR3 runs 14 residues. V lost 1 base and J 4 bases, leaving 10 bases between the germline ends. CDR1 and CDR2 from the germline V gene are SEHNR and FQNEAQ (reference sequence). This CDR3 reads CASSLEVGSYGYTF. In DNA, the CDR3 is TGTGCCAGCAGCTTAGAAGTTGGTAGCTATGGCTACACCTTC.

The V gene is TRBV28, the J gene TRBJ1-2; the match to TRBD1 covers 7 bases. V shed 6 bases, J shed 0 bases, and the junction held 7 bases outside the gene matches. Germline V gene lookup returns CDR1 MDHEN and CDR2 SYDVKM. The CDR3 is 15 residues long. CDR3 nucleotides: TGTGCCAGCAGGTCTACAGGGGCAGCTAACTATGGCTACACCTTC. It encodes CASRSTGAANYGYTF.

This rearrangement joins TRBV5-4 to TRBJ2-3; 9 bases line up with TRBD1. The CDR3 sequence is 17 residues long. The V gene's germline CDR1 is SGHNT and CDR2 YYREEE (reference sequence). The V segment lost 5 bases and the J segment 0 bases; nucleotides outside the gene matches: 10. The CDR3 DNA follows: TGTGCCAGCAGTAAATATACAGGGGGCACTAGCACAGATACGCAGTATTTT. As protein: CASSKYTGGTSTDTQYF.

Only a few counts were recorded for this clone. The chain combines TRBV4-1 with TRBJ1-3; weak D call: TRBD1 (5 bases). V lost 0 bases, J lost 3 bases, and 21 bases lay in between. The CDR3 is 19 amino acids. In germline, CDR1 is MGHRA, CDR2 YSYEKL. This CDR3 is CASSQDWAREDIGGNTIYF. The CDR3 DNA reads TGCGCCAGCAGCCAAGATTGGGCCAGGGAGGACATAGGTGGAAACACCATATATTTT.

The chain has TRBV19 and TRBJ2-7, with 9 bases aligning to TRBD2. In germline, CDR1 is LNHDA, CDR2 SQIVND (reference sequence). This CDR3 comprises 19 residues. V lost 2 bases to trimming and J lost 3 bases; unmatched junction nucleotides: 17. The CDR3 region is CASSIRVAGALTRYYEQYF. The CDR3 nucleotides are TGTGCCAGTAGTATAAGAGTAGCGGGGGCCCTTACCCGGTACTACGAGCAGTACTTC.

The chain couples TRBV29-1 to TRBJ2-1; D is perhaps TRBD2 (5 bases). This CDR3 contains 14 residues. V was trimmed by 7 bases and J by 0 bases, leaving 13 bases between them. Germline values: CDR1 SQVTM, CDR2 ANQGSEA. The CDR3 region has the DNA TGCAGCGCACATTCGGGAACCTCCTACAATGAGCAGTTCTTC. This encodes CSAHSGTSYNEQFF.

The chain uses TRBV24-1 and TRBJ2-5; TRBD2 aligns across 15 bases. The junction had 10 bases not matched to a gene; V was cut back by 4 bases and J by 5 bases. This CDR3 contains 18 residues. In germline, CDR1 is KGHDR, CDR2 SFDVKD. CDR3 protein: CATSDPGLAGGVVETQYF. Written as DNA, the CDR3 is TGTGCCACCAGTGACCCTGGACTAGCGGGGGGGGTGGTGGAGACCCAGTACTTC.

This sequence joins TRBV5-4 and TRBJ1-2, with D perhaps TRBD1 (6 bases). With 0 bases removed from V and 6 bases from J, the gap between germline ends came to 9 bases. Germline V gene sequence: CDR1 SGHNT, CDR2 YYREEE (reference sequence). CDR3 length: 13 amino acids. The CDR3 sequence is CASSLAGTNGYTF. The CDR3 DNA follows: TGTGCCAGCAGCTTGGCAGGGACAAATGGCTACACCTTC.

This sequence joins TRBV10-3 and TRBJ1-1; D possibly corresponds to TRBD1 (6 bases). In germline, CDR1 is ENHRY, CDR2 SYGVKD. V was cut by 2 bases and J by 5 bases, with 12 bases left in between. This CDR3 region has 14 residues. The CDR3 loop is CAISEGQGRTEAFF. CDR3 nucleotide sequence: TGTGCCATCAGTGAGGGGCAGGGGAGAACTGAAGCTTTCTTT.

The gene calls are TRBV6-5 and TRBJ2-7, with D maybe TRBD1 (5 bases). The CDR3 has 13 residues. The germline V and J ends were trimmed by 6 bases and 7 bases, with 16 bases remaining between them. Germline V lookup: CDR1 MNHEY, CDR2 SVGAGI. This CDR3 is CASRMTAAGEQYF. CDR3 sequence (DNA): TGTGCCAGCAGGATGACAGCTGCTGGGGAGCAGTACTTC.

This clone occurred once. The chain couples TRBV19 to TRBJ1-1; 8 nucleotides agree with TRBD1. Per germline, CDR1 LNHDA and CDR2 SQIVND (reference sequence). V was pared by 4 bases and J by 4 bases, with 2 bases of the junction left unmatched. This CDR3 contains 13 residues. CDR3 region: CASSTTGGTEAFF. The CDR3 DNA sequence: TGTGCCAGTAGTACAACAGGGGGCACTGAAGCTTTCTTT.